This entry lists 27 T cell receptor beta chains sequenced from one sample in a study of shared clonotypes between healthy human individuals (dated by TCRdb to the early 2020s). Libraries were built with the immunoSEQ multiplex PCR assay. TCRdb retrieved this table from immuneACCESS and kept in-frame rearrangements only. Not all clones are present; in checked studies, unresolved V genes account for under half, and no reason is known for the remainder. Within this sample are millions of clones, with approximately 94% of them counted one time only. About 1.8% of the sample is taken by the ten largest. CD8 naive samples were obtained by positive selection for CCR7 among CD45RO-negative cells, yielding a CD45RA+CCR7+ population from which TemRA cells were excluded. Specimen: naive CD8+ T cells from PBMCs. The meaning of the sample's cell subset or site label: CD45RA+CCR7+. These receptors were obtained from a man aged 18 to 29 in good health. Some clones in this sample may be carry-over from other donors' samples.

As for this clone: In the same sample, other DNA sequences code for this CDR3. This rearrangement joins TRBV29-1 to TRBJ2-7, with 9 bases fitting TRBD1. CDR3 length equals 13 residues. Germline values: CDR1 SQVTM, CDR2 ANQGSEA. With 4 bases clipped from V and 1 base from J, the junction kept 2 bases outside the gene matches. The CDR3 loop reads CSVATGGSYEQYF. CDR3 bases: TGCAGCGTTGCGACAGGGGGATCCTACGAGCAGTACTTC.

The V and J genes are TRBV7-6 and TRBJ2-2, with D perhaps TRBD2 (6 bases). Germline CDR1 reads SGHVS; CDR2 reads FNYEAQ. V was trimmed by 4 bases and J by 2 bases, leaving 14 bases between them. The length of the CDR3 is 16 residues. CDR3: CASSSSLARNTGELFF. As DNA, the CDR3 is TGTGCCAGCAGCTCAAGTCTAGCGCGTAACACCGGGGAGCTGTTTTTT.

The chain couples TRBV11-2 to TRBJ2-7; no definite D call. Trimming shortened V by 5 bases and J by 3 bases, and 11 bases separated the two germline ends. The V gene's germline CDR1 is SGHAT and CDR2 FQNNGV. The CDR3 has 13 amino acids. The CDR3 protein is CASSEEPNYEQYF. CDR3 nucleotides: TGTGCCAGCAGCGAGGAGCCCAACTACGAGCAGTACTTC.

The rearrangement links TRBV27 to TRBJ1-5; D gene unclear. Germline values: CDR1 MNHEY, CDR2 SMNVEV (reference sequence). V gave up 6 bases and J gave up 0 bases, with 15 bases separating them. CDR3 length equals 16 residues. DNA for the CDR3: TGTGCCAGCAGACCCGGACCGCTATATAGCAATCAGCCCCAGCATTTT. Protein: CASRPGPLYSNQPQHF.

This chain uses TRBV6-5 with TRBJ2-1; 11 bases map to TRBD2. V shed 6 bases and J 3 bases; nucleotides not matched to a gene: 4. From germline, CDR1 is MNHEY and CDR2 SVGAGI. The CDR3 consists of 15 residues. Written as DNA, the CDR3 is TGTGCCAGCAGAGTTCTAGCGGGAGGCTACAATGAGCAGTTCTTC. Translated, it gives CASRVLAGGYNEQFF.

The chain carries TRBV27 and TRBJ1-1; D is ambiguous. Germline V CDR1 and CDR2: MNHEY, SMNVEV (reference sequence). V was trimmed by 3 bases and J by 1 base, leaving 9 bases between them. This CDR3 spans 14 amino acids. The CDR3 nucleotides read TGTGCCAGCAGTTTGTGGAATTCGAACACTGAAGCTTTCTTT. Amino acid sequence: CASSLWNSNTEAFF.

As for this clone: Sequence at one end of the junction differs from germline and may be a read error. The chain is built from TRBV30 and TRBJ2-1; no clear D gene. Germline assignment: CDR1 GTSNPN and CDR2 SVGIG (reference sequence). This CDR3 is built from 10 residues. CDR3 protein: CAWKASIWLF. The CDR3 nucleotides are TGTGCCTGGAAAGCCTCGATTTGGCTCTTC. Variable domain in full (rest from reference TRBV30 and TRBJ2-1): SQTIHQWPATLVQPVGSPLSLECTVEGTSNPNLYWYRQAAGRGLQLLFYSVGIGQISSEVPQNLSASRPQDRQFILSSKKLLLSDSGFYLCAWKASIWLFGPGTRLTVL.

This clone occurred a few times. The V and J genes are TRBV5-4 and TRBJ2-2; 9 bases are a match to TRBD2. Germline trimming cut 4 bases from V and 4 bases from J; bases unmatched to any gene: 8. CDR1 and CDR2 from the germline V gene are SGHNT and YYREEE (reference sequence). The CDR3 covers 16 residues. This CDR3 is CASSQSSGKATGELFF. DNA for the CDR3: TGTGCCAGCAGCCAATCTAGCGGGAAGGCCACCGGGGAGCTGTTTTTT.

The chain couples TRBV6-1 to TRBJ2-7, with 9 bases matching TRBD1. The CDR3 runs to 14 residues. Per the germline V gene, CDR1 is MNHNS and CDR2 is SASEGT. V was pared by 5 bases and J by 5 bases, with 7 bases of the junction left unmatched. The DNA for the CDR3 is TGTGCCAGCAGTCCCCGTTGGACAGGGGACGAGCAGTACTTC. Protein product: CASSPRWTGDEQYF.

The gene calls are TRBV10-3 and TRBJ2-1; tentative D call: TRBD2 (5 bases). Germline values: CDR1 ENHRY, CDR2 SYGVKD. The germline V and J ends were trimmed by 4 bases and 0 bases, with 10 bases remaining between them. The CDR3 is 15 residues long. CDR3 protein: CAISGSVSSYNEQFF. The CDR3 DNA sequence: TGTGCCATCAGTGGTAGCGTCAGCTCCTACAATGAGCAGTTCTTC.

Points on this clone: The identical CDR3 is also encoded by other nucleotide sequences in the sample. The chain uses TRBV5-1 and TRBJ2-7; D is unresolved. Germline V CDR1 and CDR2: SGHRS, YFSETQ. The CDR3 runs 14 residues. V gave up 0 bases and J gave up 0 bases, with 7 bases separating them. CDR3 nucleotides: TGCGCCAGCAGCTTGGCCGGCACCTCCTACGAGCAGTACTTC. Translating it yields CASSLAGTSYEQYF.

V usage is TRBV28 and J usage is TRBJ2-3, with TRBD2 matching over 11 bases. Losses at the gene ends were 5 bases for V and 0 bases for J; bases not matched to a gene: 13. The CDR3 length is 19 residues. Germline V lookup: CDR1 MDHEN, CDR2 SYDVKM. CDR3 protein: CASSTFWGLAEPSTDTQYF. CDR3 in DNA: TGTGCCAGCAGTACCTTCTGGGGACTAGCGGAACCTAGCACAGATACGCAGTATTTT.

This clone came up once. The chain has TRBV19 and TRBJ2-6; D unresolved. The CDR3 loop spans 15 amino acids. With 7 bases removed from V and 1 base from J, the gap between germline ends came to 11 bases. Germline CDR1 reads LNHDA; CDR2 reads SQIVND (reference sequence). CDR3 loop: CASNDWGSGANVLTF. As DNA, the CDR3 is TGTGCCAGTAATGACTGGGGATCTGGGGCCAACGTCCTGACTTTC.

V gene TRBV7-9 combines with J gene TRBJ2-7; TRBD1 or TRBD2 may be the D gene (5 bases each). Trimming stripped 4 bases from V and 6 bases from J, with 16 bases between. The CDR3 runs to 14 residues. Germline assignment: CDR1 SEHNR and CDR2 FQNEAQ (reference sequence). The CDR3 spells CASSWERGGIEQYF. The CDR3 DNA is TGTGCCAGCAGCTGGGAGCGTGGGGGTATCGAGCAGTACTTC.

This chain uses TRBV5-6 with TRBJ1-2; D unresolved. The CDR3 length is 13 residues. Germline V lookup: CDR1 SGHDT, CDR2 YYEEEE. Trimming cost V 7 bases and J 0 bases, with 10 bases left between them. CDR3 amino acids: CASSWSSNYGYTF. CDR3 in DNA: TGTGCCAGCTCCTGGAGTTCTAACTATGGCTACACCTTC.

V gene TRBV18 combines with J gene TRBJ2-2; maybe TRBD2 (5 bases). This CDR3 has 17 residues. Trimming shortened V by 5 bases and J by 4 bases, and 20 bases separated the two germline ends. Germline V gene lookup returns CDR1 KGHSH and CDR2 LQKENI. DNA of the CDR3: TGTGCCAGCTCAAGCGTTAGCGATTCCTCGGTCACCGGGGAGCTGTTTTTT. Encoded protein: CASSSVSDSSVTGELFF.

The V gene is TRBV7-9, the J gene TRBJ2-7; 11 nucleotides align to TRBD1. With 5 bases clipped from V and 3 bases from J, the junction kept 9 bases outside the gene matches. The CDR3 is 16 residues long. Germline assignment: CDR1 SEHNR and CDR2 FQNEAQ (reference sequence). CDR3 region: CASSLGQGVRRYEQYF. CDR3 nucleotides: TGTGCCAGCAGCCTGGGACAGGGGGTTCGCCGCTACGAGCAGTACTTC.

The chain couples TRBV9 to TRBJ1-2; possible D gene TRBD1, 5 bases. Germline CDR1 SGDLS, CDR2 YYNGEE. The ends were cut back, 2 bases at V and 7 bases at J, with 15 bases in the middle. The CDR3 contains 14 residues. The CDR3 DNA is TGTGCCAGCAGCGTTGGGATCTCCGGGGCTGGCTACACCTTC. Protein: CASSVGISGAGYTF.

The genes are TRBV5-1 and TRBJ1-1; D unclear. Per the germline V gene, CDR1 is SGHRS and CDR2 is YFSETQ. V lost 5 bases and J 0 bases, leaving 8 bases between the germline ends. This CDR3 region has 13 residues. The CDR3 nucleotides read TGCGCCAGCAGACCGGACGTGAACACTGAAGCTTTCTTT. It is translated as CASRPDVNTEAFF.

V is TRBV10-3 and J is TRBJ2-7; 9 bases line up with TRBD1. With V trimmed by 3 bases and J by 6 bases, 3 bases remained unmatched. The germline gives CDR1 ENHRY, CDR2 SYGVKD. The CDR3 totals 13 residues. DNA of the CDR3: TGTGCCATCAGTGAAGGACAGGGGTCCGAGCAGTACTTC. Translated: CAISEGQGSEQYF.

This chain connects TRBV7-9 to TRBJ1-5; no reliable D call. The V and J ends lost 2 bases and 3 bases respectively, with 8 bases between them. CDR3 size: 14 residues. CDR1 is SEHNR and CDR2 is FQNEAQ in the germline V gene (reference sequence). This CDR3 reads CASSLSQNNQPQHF. The DNA for the CDR3 is TGTGCCAGCAGCTTATCACAGAACAATCAGCCCCAGCATTTT.

The J gene is TRBJ1-4, the V gene TRBV9; perhaps TRBD1 as D (5 bases). The CDR3 consists of 16 residues. The V end lost 3 bases, the J end lost 7 bases, and 19 bases lay between the germline ends. In germline, CDR1 is SGDLS, CDR2 YYNGEE. In DNA, the CDR3 is TGTGCCAGCAGCGCGGCCCTTCGGACCGGGGGTGAAAAACTGTTTTTT. Translation: CASSAALRTGGEKLFF.

This clone appeared a single time. This rearrangement joins TRBV27 to TRBJ2-1, with 11 nucleotides matching TRBD1. The CDR3 has 15 residues. Per germline, CDR1 MNHEY and CDR2 SMNVEV (reference sequence). V trimming: 5 bases; J trimming: 7 bases; junction bases outside the gene matches: 7. As DNA, the CDR3 is TGTGCCAGCAGTGACGGGACAGGGGGTGGTAATGAGCAGTTCTTC. It yields the protein CASSDGTGGGNEQFF.

The chain uses TRBV5-6 and TRBJ2-7; either TRBD1 or TRBD2 may fit D (5 bases each). Germline-derived CDR1 and CDR2 are SGHDT and YYEEEE. V lost 4 bases to trimming and J lost 5 bases, with 13 bases between them. The CDR3 runs to 13 residues. The CDR3 region is CASSGGTGNEQYF. CDR3 nucleotide sequence: TGTGCCAGCAGCGGGGGAACCGGGAACGAGCAGTACTTC.

V is TRBV30 and J is TRBJ1-4; TRBD1 might be the D (5 bases). This CDR3 spans 14 amino acids. V lost 3 bases and J 10 bases, leaving 18 bases between the germline ends. Germline values: CDR1 GTSNPN, CDR2 SVGIG (reference sequence). Here the CDR3 DNA reads TGTGCCTGGAGGCAGACAGTTTTTAAAGGAAAACTGTTTTTT. It is translated as CAWRQTVFKGKLFF.

About this clone itself: The same CDR3 is also encoded by other DNA sequences in this sample. The CDR3 sequence: CASSLWDSNQPQHF. The DNA of the CDR3 is TGTGCCAGCAGTTTGTGGGACAGCAATCAGCCCCAGCATTTT. The chain links TRBV7-2 to TRBJ1-5, with a tentative D call TRBD1 (5 bases). CDR1 and CDR2 (germline): SGHTA, FQGNSA. Between the trimmed V and J ends, which lost 6 bases and 1 base, there was a span of 10 bases. The CDR3 is 14 residues long.

The chain couples TRBV2 to TRBJ1-2; possibly TRBD1 for D (6 bases). Between the trimmed V and J ends, which lost 6 bases and 5 bases, there was a span of 13 bases. Per germline, CDR1 SNHLY and CDR2 FYNNEI. The CDR3 sequence is 13 residues long. This CDR3 is CASRGAPAYGYTF. The CDR3 coding sequence is TGTGCCAGCAGGGGGGCACCAGCTTATGGCTACACCTTC.